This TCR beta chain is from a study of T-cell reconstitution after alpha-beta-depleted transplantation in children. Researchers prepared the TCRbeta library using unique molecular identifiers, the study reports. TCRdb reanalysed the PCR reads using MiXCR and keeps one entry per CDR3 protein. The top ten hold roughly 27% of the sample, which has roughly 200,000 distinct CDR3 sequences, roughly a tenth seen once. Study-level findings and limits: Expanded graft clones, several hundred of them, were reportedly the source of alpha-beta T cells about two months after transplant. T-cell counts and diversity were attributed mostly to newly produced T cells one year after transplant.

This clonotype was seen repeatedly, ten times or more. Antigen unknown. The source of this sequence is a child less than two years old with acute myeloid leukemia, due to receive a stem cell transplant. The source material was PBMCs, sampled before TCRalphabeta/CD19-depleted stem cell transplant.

The CDR3 nucleotides read TGTGCCAGCACCATGACTAGCGGACGCTACGAGCAGTACTTC. It yields the protein CASTMTSGRYEQYF. V is TRBV12-3 or TRBV12-4 and J is TRBJ2-7; 9 positions agree with TRBD2. CDR3 length: 14 residues. With 7 bases clipped from V and 3 bases from J, the junction kept 7 bases outside the gene matches.